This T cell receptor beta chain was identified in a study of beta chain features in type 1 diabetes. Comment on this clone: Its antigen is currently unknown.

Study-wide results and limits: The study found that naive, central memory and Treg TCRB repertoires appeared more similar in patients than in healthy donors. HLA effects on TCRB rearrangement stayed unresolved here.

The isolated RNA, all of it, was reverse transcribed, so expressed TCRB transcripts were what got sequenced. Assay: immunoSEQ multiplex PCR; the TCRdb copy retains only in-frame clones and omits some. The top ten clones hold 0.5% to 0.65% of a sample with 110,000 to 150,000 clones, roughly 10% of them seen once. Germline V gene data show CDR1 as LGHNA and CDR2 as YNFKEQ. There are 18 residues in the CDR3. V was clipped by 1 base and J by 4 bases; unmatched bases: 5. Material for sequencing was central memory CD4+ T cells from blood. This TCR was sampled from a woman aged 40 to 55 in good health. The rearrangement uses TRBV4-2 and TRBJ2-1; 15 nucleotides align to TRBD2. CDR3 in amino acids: CASSQVGTSGGIYNEQFF. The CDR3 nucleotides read TGTGCCAGCAGCCAAGTGGGGACTAGCGGGGGGATTTACAATGAGCAGTTCTTC.